The next 18 T cell receptor beta chains were all read from a single sample in a study of blood T cell repertoires in COVID-19. The data were produced by immunoSEQ multiplex PCR, yet TCRdb's version contains in-frame clones alone and is incomplete. The data show roughly 83,000 clones, with more than 70% seen just once and approximately 8% held by the top ten. Input material: peripheral blood. Source of these receptors: a man in his fifties or sixties with active COVID-19.

This sequence joins TRBV6-4 and TRBJ2-2, with 7 bases aligning to TRBD1. The CDR3 is 15 amino acids. The V gene end was trimmed by 2 bases and the J gene end by 4 bases; junction bases not matched to a gene: 4. From germline, CDR1 is MRHNA and CDR2 SNTAGT. The chain's CDR3 is CASSDRGLGTGELFF. In DNA form, the CDR3 reads TGTGCCAGCAGTGACAGGGGGCTCGGCACCGGGGAGCTGTTTTTT.

V and J are TRBV28 and TRBJ1-2; maybe TRBD1 (6 bases). CDR3 length: 13 residues. The V end lost 10 bases, the J end lost 5 bases, and 17 bases lay between the germline ends. Germline V gene lookup returns CDR1 MDHEN and CDR2 SYDVKM. CDR3 nucleotide sequence: TGTGCCACCTCGGGGGGGGCGCGTTATGGCTACACCTTC. Protein product: CATSGGARYGYTF.

The sample holds one count of this clone. The V call is TRBV16, the J call TRBJ2-5; 7 bases match TRBD2. The CDR3 runs 15 residues. CDR1 is KGHSY and CDR2 is FQNENV in the germline V gene. V shed 4 bases and J 4 bases; nucleotides not matched to a gene: 9. In nucleotides, the CDR3 is TGTGCCAGCAGCCCCCCCGGGGGGTTTGGAGAGACCCAGTACTTC. This encodes CASSPPGGFGETQYF. Full variable domain (remainder filled in from reference TRBV16 and TRBJ2-5): GEEVAQTPKHLVRGEGQKAKLYCAPIKGHSYVFWYQQVLKNEFKFLISFQNENVFDETGMPKERFSAKCLPNSPCSLEIQATKLEDSAVYFCASSPPGGFGETQYFGPGTRLLVL.

The chain couples TRBV5-1 to TRBJ2-5, with TRBD2 matching over 10 bases. There are 14 residues in the CDR3. After removal of 5 bases from V and 4 bases from J, the junction contained 5 bases not matched to a gene. CDR1 is SGHRS, CDR2 YFSETQ, per germline. CDR3 DNA sequence: TGCGCCAGCAGTCAGCGGGGGGGCCCAGAGACCCAGTACTTC. As protein: CASSQRGGPETQYF.

The chain recombines TRBV4-3 with TRBJ1-2; 8 bases agree with TRBD1. The CDR3 totals 16 residues. Germline assignment: CDR1 LGHNA and CDR2 YSLEER. With V trimmed by 1 base and J by 6 bases, 10 bases remained unmatched. The CDR3 region is CASSQVGGTGPNGYTF. The CDR3 nucleotides read TGCGCCAGCAGCCAAGTCGGGGGGACAGGACCCAATGGCTACACCTTC.

The CDR3 DNA follows: TGTGCCAGCAGGCAGGCAGGGGTAGCGCGGAATAATTCACCCCTCCACTTT. It translates to CASRQAGVARNNSPLHF. V and J are TRBV2 and TRBJ1-6; TRBD1 might be the D (6 bases). Trimming left V 6 bases short and J 5 bases short, with 20 bases between. The CDR3 spans 17 residues. The germline V gene encodes CDR1 SNHLY and CDR2 FYNNEI. Full variable domain (rest looked up from reference TRBV2 and TRBJ1-6): EPEVTQTPSHQVTQMGQEVILRCVPISNHLYFYWYRQILGQKVEFLVSFYNNEISEKSEIFDDQFSVERPDGSNFTLKIRSTKLEDSAMYFCASRQAGVARNNSPLHFGNGTRLTVT.

The chain is built from TRBV27 and TRBJ1-1; TRBD1 matches at 7 bases. There are 14 residues in the CDR3. The germline V gene encodes CDR1 MNHEY and CDR2 SMNVEV (reference sequence). Trimming at V came to 3 bases and at J to 4 bases, leaving 5 bases not matched to a gene. CDR3 sequence (DNA): TGTGCCAGCAGTTTGAAGGGGGCAATCACTGAAGCTTTCTTT. It specifies CASSLKGAITEAFF.

Turning to this clone: At one end, the junction sequence differs from germline, possibly due to a read error. This sequence joins TRBV12-3 or TRBV12-4 and TRBJ2-1; D gene ambiguous. CDR3 length: 11 amino acids. The CDR3: CASSPYDEQFF. CDR3 nucleotides: TGTGCCAGCAGTCCCTACGATGAGCAGTTCTTC.

The CDR3 coding sequence is TGTGCCAGCAGCTCGGGGTGGGAAGAGACCCAGTACTTC. It yields the protein CASSSGWEETQYF. The rearrangement links TRBV11-3 to TRBJ2-5; maybe TRBD2 (5 bases). The CDR3 consists of 13 residues. Trimming cost V 4 bases and J 3 bases, with 9 bases left between them. Germline CDR1 reads SGHNT; CDR2 reads YENEEA.

This clone is a singleton in its sample. The CDR3 sequence is CASSSPGLGSGATGELFF. The CDR3 nucleotides read TGTGCCAGCAGCTCCCCGGGCCTCGGAAGCGGGGCCACCGGGGAGCTGTTTTTT. V is TRBV7-6 and J is TRBJ2-2, with 7 bases matching TRBD2. V lost 4 bases, J lost 4 bases, and 15 bases stayed unmatched. The CDR3 extends over 18 amino acids. Looked up from germline, CDR1 is SGHVS and CDR2 is FNYEAQ.

V and J are TRBV7-9 and TRBJ1-2; TRBD1 agrees at 8 bases. The V gene's germline CDR1 is SEHNR and CDR2 FQNEAQ (reference sequence). With 1 base clipped from V and 4 bases from J, the junction kept 5 bases outside the gene matches. The CDR3 sequence is 15 residues long. CDR3 in amino acids: CASSLGTGRGYGYTF. CDR3 DNA sequence: TGTGCCAGCAGCTTAGGGACAGGGAGAGGCTATGGCTACACCTTC. The full variable domain, completed using reference TRBV7-9 and TRBJ1-2, is DTGVSQNPRHKITKRGQNVTFRCDPISEHNRLYWYRQTLGQGPEFLTYFQNEAQLEKSRLLSDRFSAERPKGSFSTLEIQRTEQGDSAMYLCASSLGTGRGYGYTFGSGTRLTVV.

The chain employs TRBV5-4 and TRBJ2-2, with D perhaps matching TRBD2 (6 bases). In germline, CDR1 is SGHNT, CDR2 YYREEE (reference sequence). The CDR3 sequence is 16 residues long. V lost 3 bases, J lost 7 bases, and 19 bases lay in between. The CDR3 protein is CASSSGGAARGGELFF. CDR3 DNA: TGTGCCAGCAGCTCGGGCGGGGCCGCCCGCGGCGGGGAGCTGTTTTTT.

The J gene is TRBJ1-5, the V gene TRBV27; no clear D. The V gene's germline CDR1 is MNHEY and CDR2 SMNVEV (reference sequence). The CDR3 is 12 residues long. V lost 6 bases, J lost 9 bases, and 12 bases lay in between. In DNA form, the CDR3 reads TGTGCCAGCAGCCCCCTGCGGGGGCCCCAGCATTTT. As protein: CASSPLRGPQHF.

A single count supports this clone. This rearrangement joins TRBV3-1 (or the pseudogene TRBV3-2) to TRBJ1-1; D is ambiguous. The V and J ends lost 0 bases and 3 bases respectively, with 17 bases between them. The germline gives CDR1 LGHDT, CDR2 YNNKEL (reference sequence). This CDR3 is 17 amino acids long. CDR3 in DNA: TGTGCCAGCAGCCAAGAGGTTGGGAGAGGGCCCTACACTGAAGCTTTCTTT. It codes for CASSQEVGRGPYTEAFF.

The chain joins TRBV7-8 to TRBJ2-3; 14 bases fit TRBD2. CDR1 and CDR2 from the germline V gene are SGHVS and FQNEAQ. The CDR3 length is 16 residues. V was pared by 1 base and J by 5 bases, with 2 bases of the junction left unmatched. CDR3 residues: CASSLGLAGGEDTQYF. Here the CDR3 DNA reads TGTGCCAGCAGCTTAGGACTAGCGGGAGGGGAAGATACGCAGTATTTT.

The chain has TRBV5-6 and TRBJ1-2; tentatively, D is TRBD1 (5 bases). V lost 9 bases to trimming and J lost 6 bases, with 15 bases between them. The germline CDR1 and CDR2 sequences are SGHDT and YYEEEE. CDR3 size: 12 residues. The chain's CDR3 is CATGQGLDGYTF. The CDR3 region has the DNA TGTGCCACCGGCCAGGGTTTGGATGGCTACACCTTC.

This chain connects TRBV4-1 to TRBJ2-2, with 11 bases matching TRBD2. The ends lost 2 bases at V and 0 bases at J; junction bases unmatched: 8. CDR3 length equals 19 residues. Looked up from germline, CDR1 is MGHRA and CDR2 is YSYEKL. This chain's CDR3 is CASSQKLLAGASNTGELFF. The CDR3 nucleotides read TGCGCCAGCAGCCAAAAATTACTAGCGGGGGCCTCGAACACCGGGGAGCTGTTTTTT.

J is TRBJ2-2 and V is TRBV4-1, with TRBD1 matching 10 bases. This CDR3 has 18 amino acids. V lost 2 bases, J lost 4 bases, and 10 bases stayed unmatched. Per germline, CDR1 MGHRA and CDR2 YSYEKL. The CDR3 sequence is CASSQTGTGVSVTGELFF. The CDR3 DNA is TGCGCCAGCAGCCAAACCGGGACAGGGGTTTCGGTCACCGGGGAGCTGTTTTTT.